Below are 13 T cell receptor beta chains sequenced from a single sample in a study of regulatory T cells in long-lasting Graves disease. Time point given: newly diagnosed GD, antithyroid drugs for less than 3 months. RNA from PBMCs was the source of the TCR library. HTBI primers from iRepertoire and Arm-PCR of CDR3 regions yielded the TCR beta libraries. TCRdb reprocessed the multiplex PCR reads via MiXCR and lists one record per CDR3 protein. The sample lists 350,000 to 550,000 distinct CDR3 sequences, roughly 15% occurring once. Separately, the same data were catalogued under a study of T cells in Graves' hyperthyroidism and ophthalmopathy.

The source was peripheral blood mononuclear cells (PBMCs), collected at new diagnosis, from a patient treated with antithyroid drugs. Every receptor here comes from a woman younger than 35 with Graves disease.

The J gene is TRBJ1-6, the V gene TRBV3-1; the D gene is possibly TRBD1 (5 bases). The CDR3 totals 14 residues. Germline V gene data show CDR1 as LGHDT and CDR2 as YNNKEL (reference sequence). Trimming removed 1 base from V and 11 bases from J, with 12 bases in between. The CDR3 reads CASSQGNPGAPLHF. DNA for the CDR3: TGTGCCAGCAGCCAAGGGAACCCGGGGGCACCCCTCCACTTT.

This clonotype was seen more than once but under ten times. One junction end does not reproduce the germline sequence, and a read error may be involved. The V and J genes are TRBV7-2 and TRBJ2-1, with no clear D. The CDR3 has 15 amino acids. The germline gives CDR1 SGHTA, CDR2 FQGNSA. The CDR3 DNA is TGTGCCTGCAGCTTACTGTCAATAGCTCAGAATGAGCAGTTCTTC. It is translated as CACSLLSIAQNEQFF.

This sequence joins TRBV29-1 and TRBJ2-3; D perhaps matches TRBD2 (6 bases). V dropped 4 bases and J dropped 3 bases, with 11 bases sitting between them. Germline-derived CDR1 and CDR2 are SQVTM and ANQGSEA. The CDR3 runs to 13 residues. In nucleotides, the CDR3 is TGCAGCGTTGTGGTGGCGGGGACAGATACGCAGTATTTT. Translation: CSVVVAGTDTQYF.

This clonotype was observed at least ten times. The V gene is TRBV29-1, the J gene TRBJ1-1; D is perhaps TRBD1 (6 bases). CDR3 length: 13 residues. Trimming took off 7 bases at V and 4 bases at J, with 16 bases between the two ends. Germline CDR1 and CDR2: SQVTM and ANQGSEA. The CDR3: CSAHTGWGTEAFF. The CDR3 DNA is TGCAGCGCACATACAGGGTGGGGCACTGAAGCTTTCTTT.

In its sample, this clonotype was seen a few times. This chain uses TRBV6-2 or TRBV6-3 with TRBJ2-6; D is ambiguous. This CDR3 is built from 15 residues. Germline CDR1 and CDR2: MNHEY and SVGEGT. V lost 1 base, J lost 0 bases, and 4 bases lay in between. CDR3 in amino acids: CASSYFGSGANVLTF. In DNA, the CDR3 is TGTGCCAGCAGTTACTTTGGCTCTGGGGCCAACGTCCTGACTTTC.

Details on this clonotype: With a much larger clone just one base away, this may be a read error. V usage is TRBV28 and J usage is TRBJ1-3; tentative D call: TRBD1 (5 bases). Germline CDR1 is MDHEN and CDR2 is SYDVKM. This CDR3 has 16 residues. CDR3 in DNA: TGTGCCAGCAGTTTTTACGGGGGAAGCTCTGGAGACACCATATATTTT. It specifies CASSFYGGSSGDTIYF.

The chain links TRBV7-9 to TRBJ2-5; 11 nucleotides match TRBD2. The V gene end was trimmed by 3 bases and the J gene end by 2 bases; junction bases not matched to a gene: 2. CDR1 and CDR2 from the germline V gene are SEHNR and FQNEAQ (reference sequence). The CDR3 contains 15 residues. The CDR3 DNA follows: TGTGCCAGCAGCTTTAGCGGGAGGGGACAAGAGACCCAGTACTTC. It is translated as CASSFSGRGQETQYF.

CDR3 residues: CASRRYSGRTDTQYF. The CDR3 region has the DNA TGTGCCAGCAGGCGCTATAGCGGGAGAACAGATACGCAGTATTTT. The chain couples TRBV4-2 to TRBJ2-3; TRBD2 matches at 9 bases. The J segment lost 3 bases and the V segment lost 6 bases, leaving 7 bases of the junction unmatched. Germline V CDR1 and CDR2: LGHNA, YNFKEQ. This CDR3 spans 15 amino acids.

This clonotype was observed at least ten times. The chain uses TRBV30 and TRBJ2-2; 14 bases fit TRBD2. The CDR3 totals 16 residues. Germline V gene sequence: CDR1 GTSNPN, CDR2 SVGIG (reference sequence). Trimming at V came to 4 bases and at J to 5 bases, leaving 6 bases not matched to a gene. In DNA, the CDR3 is TGTGCCTGGAAAGGGACTAGCGGGAGACGGACCGGGGAGCTGTTTTTT. Amino acid sequence: CAWKGTSGRRTGELFF.

This chain links TRBV12-3 or TRBV12-4 with TRBJ2-6, with D unclear. CDR3 length equals 13 residues. V lost 6 bases, J lost 4 bases, and 7 bases lay in between. Here the CDR3 DNA reads TGTGCCAGCAGAAGCCCAGGGGCCAACGTCCTGACTTTC. Translating gives CASRSPGANVLTF.

The gene calls are TRBV12-3 or TRBV12-4 and TRBJ2-1; 7 bases are shared with TRBD2. Unmatched junction bases numbered 6, after V lost 1 base and J lost 3 bases. The CDR3 covers 16 residues. CDR3 sequence (DNA): TGTGCCAGCAGTTTAGGTATTAGCGGGCGCTACAATGAGCAGTTCTTC. It codes for CASSLGISGRYNEQFF.

This clonotype was seen many times. The chain combines TRBV7-2 with TRBJ2-3; no firm D call. Trimming removed 1 base from V and 2 bases from J, with 7 bases in between. This CDR3 has 14 amino acids. Germline V lookup: CDR1 SGHTA, CDR2 FQGNSA. CDR3 nucleotides: TGTGCCAGCAGCTTAGTCGGGTTCACAGATACGCAGTATTTT. Translated, it gives CASSLVGFTDTQYF.

This clonotype was seen only a few times. This chain links TRBV27 with TRBJ1-1; TRBD1 is a possible D gene (5 bases). Trimming shortened V by 5 bases and J by 4 bases, and 11 bases separated the two germline ends. The length of the CDR3 is 13 residues. CDR1 is MNHEY, CDR2 SMNVEV, per germline (reference sequence). For the CDR3, the DNA is TGTGCCAGCAGTGCCGGGGCTGCCACTGAAGCTTTCTTT. It codes for CASSAGAATEAFF.